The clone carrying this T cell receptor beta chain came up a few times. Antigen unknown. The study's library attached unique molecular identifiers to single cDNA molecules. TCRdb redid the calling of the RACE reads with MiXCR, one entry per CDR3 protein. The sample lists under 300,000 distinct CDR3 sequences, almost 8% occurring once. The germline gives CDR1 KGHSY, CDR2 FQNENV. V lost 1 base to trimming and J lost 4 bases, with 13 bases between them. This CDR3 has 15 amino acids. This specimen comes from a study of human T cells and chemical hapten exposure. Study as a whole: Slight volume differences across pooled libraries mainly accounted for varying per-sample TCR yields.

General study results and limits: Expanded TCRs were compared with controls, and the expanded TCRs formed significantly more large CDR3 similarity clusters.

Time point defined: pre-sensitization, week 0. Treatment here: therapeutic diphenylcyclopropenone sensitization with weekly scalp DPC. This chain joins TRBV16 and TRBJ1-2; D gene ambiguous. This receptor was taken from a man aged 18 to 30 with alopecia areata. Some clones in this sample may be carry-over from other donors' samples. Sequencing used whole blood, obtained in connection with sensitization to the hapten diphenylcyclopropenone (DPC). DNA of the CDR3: TGTGCCAGCAGCCAATTACGAAACAGCCTCTATGGCTACACCTTC. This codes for CASSQLRNSLYGYTF. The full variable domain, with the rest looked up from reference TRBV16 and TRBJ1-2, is GEEVAQTPKHLVRGEGQKAKLYCAPIKGHSYVFWYQQVLKNEFKFLISFQNENVFDETGMPKERFSAKCLPNSPCSLEIQATKLEDSAVYFCASSQLRNSLYGYTFGSGTRLTVV.